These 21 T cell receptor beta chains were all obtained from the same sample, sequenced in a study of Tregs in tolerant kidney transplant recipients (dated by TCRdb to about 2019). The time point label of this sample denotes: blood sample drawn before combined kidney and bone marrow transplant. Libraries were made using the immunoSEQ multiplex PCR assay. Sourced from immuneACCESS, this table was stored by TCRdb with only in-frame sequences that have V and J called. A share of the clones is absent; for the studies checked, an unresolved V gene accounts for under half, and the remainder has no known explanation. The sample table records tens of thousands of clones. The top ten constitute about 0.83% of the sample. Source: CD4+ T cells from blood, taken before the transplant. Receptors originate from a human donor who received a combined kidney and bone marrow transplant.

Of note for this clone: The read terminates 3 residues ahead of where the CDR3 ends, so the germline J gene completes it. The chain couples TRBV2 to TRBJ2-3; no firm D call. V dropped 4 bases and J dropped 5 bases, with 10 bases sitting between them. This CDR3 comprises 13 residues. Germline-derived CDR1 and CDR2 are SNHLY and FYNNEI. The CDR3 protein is CASSVGGLDTQYF. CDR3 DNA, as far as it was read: TGTGCCAGCAGTGTTGGCGGATTAGATACG.

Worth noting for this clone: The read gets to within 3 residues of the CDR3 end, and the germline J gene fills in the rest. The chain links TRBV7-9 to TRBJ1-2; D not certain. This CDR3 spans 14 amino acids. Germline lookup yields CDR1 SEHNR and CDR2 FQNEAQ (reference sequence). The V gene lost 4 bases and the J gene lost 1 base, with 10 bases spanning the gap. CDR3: CASSSRRNNYGYTF. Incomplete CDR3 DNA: TGTGCCAGCAGCTCCAGGAGAAATAACTATGGC.

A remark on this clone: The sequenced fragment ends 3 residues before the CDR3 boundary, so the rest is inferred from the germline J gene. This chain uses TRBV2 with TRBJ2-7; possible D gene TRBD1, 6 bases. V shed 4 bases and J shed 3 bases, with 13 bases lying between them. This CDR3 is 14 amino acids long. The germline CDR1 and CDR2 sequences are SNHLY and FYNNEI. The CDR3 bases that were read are TGTGCCAGCAGTGTACGGCAGGGGCACTACGAG. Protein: CASSVRQGHYE. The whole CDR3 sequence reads CASSVRQGHYEQYF. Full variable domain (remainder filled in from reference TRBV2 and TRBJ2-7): EPEVTQTPSHQVTQMGQEVILRCVPISNHLYFYWYRQILGQKVEFLVSFYNNEISEKSEIFDDQFSVERPDGSNFTLKIRSTKLEDSAMYFCASSVRQGHYEQYFGPGTRLTVT.

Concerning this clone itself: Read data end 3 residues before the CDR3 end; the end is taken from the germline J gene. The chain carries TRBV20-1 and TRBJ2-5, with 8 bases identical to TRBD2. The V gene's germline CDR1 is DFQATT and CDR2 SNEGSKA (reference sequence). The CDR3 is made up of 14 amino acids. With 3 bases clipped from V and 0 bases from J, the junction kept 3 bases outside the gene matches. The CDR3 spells CSASASGYQETQYF. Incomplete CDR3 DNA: TGCAGTGCTAGTGCTAGCGGGTACCAAGAGACC.

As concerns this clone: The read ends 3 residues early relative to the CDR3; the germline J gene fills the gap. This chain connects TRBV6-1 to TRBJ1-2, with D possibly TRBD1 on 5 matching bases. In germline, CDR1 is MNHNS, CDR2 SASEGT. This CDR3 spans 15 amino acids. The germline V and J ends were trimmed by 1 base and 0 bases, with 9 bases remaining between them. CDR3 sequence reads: CASSEGAGTNYGYTF. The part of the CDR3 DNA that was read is TGTGCCAGCAGTGAAGGGGCAGGGACTAACTATGGC.

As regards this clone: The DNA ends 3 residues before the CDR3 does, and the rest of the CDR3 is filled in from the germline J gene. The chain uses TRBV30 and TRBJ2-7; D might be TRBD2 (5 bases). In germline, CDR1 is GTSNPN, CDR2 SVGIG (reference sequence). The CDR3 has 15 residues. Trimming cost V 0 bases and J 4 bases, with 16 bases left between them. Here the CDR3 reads CAWSVSSTGVYEQYF. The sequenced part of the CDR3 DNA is TGTGCCTGGAGTGTGTCCTCCACCGGGGTTTACGAG.

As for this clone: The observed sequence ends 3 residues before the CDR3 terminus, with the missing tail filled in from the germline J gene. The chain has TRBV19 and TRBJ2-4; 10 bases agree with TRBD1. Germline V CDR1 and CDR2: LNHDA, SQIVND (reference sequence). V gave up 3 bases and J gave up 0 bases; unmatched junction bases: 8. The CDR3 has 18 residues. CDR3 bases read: TGTGCCAGTAGTATGGACAGGGGGAGAGTACTAGCCAAAAACATT. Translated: CASSMDRGRVLAKNI. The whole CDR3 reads CASSMDRGRVLAKNIQYF.

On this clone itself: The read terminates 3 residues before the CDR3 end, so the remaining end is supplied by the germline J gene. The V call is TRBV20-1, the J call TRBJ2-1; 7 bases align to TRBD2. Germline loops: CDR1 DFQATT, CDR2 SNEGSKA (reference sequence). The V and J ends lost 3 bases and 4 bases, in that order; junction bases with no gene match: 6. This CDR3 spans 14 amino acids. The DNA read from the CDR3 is TGCAGTGCTAGGGGAACTAGCGCTTACAATGAG. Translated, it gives CSARGTSAYNE. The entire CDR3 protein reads CSARGTSAYNEQFF.

CDR3 residues: CASSTSTDTQYF. The CDR3 DNA, read in part, is TGTGCCAGCAGCACAAGCACAGATACG. This sequence joins TRBV7-2 and TRBJ2-3; D gene ambiguous. Read sequence stops 3 residues before the CDR3 end, and the germline J gene provides the missing end. Germline CDR1 is SGHTA and CDR2 is FQGNSA. Trimming removed 5 bases from V and 0 bases from J, with 3 bases in between. The length of the CDR3 is 12 residues.

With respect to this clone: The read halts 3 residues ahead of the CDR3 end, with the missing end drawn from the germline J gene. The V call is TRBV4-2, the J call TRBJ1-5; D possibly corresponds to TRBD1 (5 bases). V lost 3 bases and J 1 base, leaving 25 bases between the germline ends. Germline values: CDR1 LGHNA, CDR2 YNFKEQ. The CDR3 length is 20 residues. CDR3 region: CASSHSGLSPGRMSNQPQHF. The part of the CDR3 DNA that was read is TGTGCCAGCAGCCACTCAGGGCTGTCCCCAGGGCGGATGAGCAATCAGCCC.

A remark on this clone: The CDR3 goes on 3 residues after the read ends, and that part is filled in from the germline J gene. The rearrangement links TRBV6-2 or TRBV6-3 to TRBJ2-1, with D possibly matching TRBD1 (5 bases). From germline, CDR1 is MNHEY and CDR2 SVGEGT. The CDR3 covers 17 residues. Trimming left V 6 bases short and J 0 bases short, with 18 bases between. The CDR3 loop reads CASSQVRVGVSYNEQFF. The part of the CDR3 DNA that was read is TGTGCCAGCAGCCAAGTCAGGGTGGGCGTCTCCTACAATGAG.

The covered CDR3 bases are TGTGCCAGCAGCTTGGAACAGGGTCGGCAGACC. This sequence encodes CASSLEQGRQT. The full CDR3 reads CASSLEQGRQTQYF. The chain combines TRBV5-5 with TRBJ2-5; D may be TRBD1 (6 bases). Read data end 3 residues before the CDR3 end; the end is taken from the germline J gene. The CDR3 is made up of 14 amino acids. The ends were cut back, 0 bases at V and 6 bases at J, with 12 bases in the middle. In germline, CDR1 is SGHKS, CDR2 YYEKEE (reference sequence).

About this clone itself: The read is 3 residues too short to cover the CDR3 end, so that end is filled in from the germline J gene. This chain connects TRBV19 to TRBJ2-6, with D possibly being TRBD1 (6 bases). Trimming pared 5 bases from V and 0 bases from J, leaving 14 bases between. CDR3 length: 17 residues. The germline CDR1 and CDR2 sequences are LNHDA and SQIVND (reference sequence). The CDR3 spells CASSVYTGNSGANVLTF. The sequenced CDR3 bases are TGTGCCAGTAGTGTATATACAGGGAACTCTGGGGCCAACGTC.

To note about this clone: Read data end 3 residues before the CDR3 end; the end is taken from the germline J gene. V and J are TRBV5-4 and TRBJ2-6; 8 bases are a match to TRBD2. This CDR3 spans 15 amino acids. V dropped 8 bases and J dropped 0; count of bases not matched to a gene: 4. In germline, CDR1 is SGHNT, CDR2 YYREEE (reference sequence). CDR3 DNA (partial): TGTGCCAGTGGGCGGGGGGACTCTGGGGCCAACGTC. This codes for CASGRGDSGANV. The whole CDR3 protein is CASGRGDSGANVLTF. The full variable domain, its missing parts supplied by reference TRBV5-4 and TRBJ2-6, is ETGVTQSPTHLIKTRGQQVTLRCSSQSGHNTVSWYQQALGQGPQFIFQYYREEENGRGNFPPRFSGLQFPNYSSELNVNALELDDSALYLCASGRGDSGANVLTFGAGSRLTVL.

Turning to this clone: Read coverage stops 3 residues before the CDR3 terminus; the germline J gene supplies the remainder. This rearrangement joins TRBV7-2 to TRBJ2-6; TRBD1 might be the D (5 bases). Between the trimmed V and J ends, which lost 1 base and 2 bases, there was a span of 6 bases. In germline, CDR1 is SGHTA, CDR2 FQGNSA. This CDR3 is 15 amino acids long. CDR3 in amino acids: CASSLVGAGANVLTF. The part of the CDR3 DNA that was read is TGTGCCAGCAGCTTAGTAGGGGCTGGGGCCAACGTC.

The DNA read from the CDR3 is TGTGCCAGCAGCGTACAGGGGGCTCGATCCTATGGC. This translates into CASSVQGARSYG. The entire CDR3 protein is CASSVQGARSYGYTF. The chain is built from TRBV6-2 or TRBV6-3 and TRBJ1-2, with TRBD1 identical over 9 bases. Read sequence stops 3 residues before the CDR3 end, and the germline J gene provides the missing end. With V trimmed by 6 bases and J by 4 bases, 9 bases remained unmatched. The CDR3 sequence is 15 residues long. CDR1 is MNHEY, CDR2 SVGEGT, per germline.

Partial CDR3 DNA: TGTGCCAGTAGTACCCAGACAGGGAGTACTGAA. Protein sequence: CASSTQTGSTE. The entire CDR3 reads CASSTQTGSTEAFF. The chain couples TRBV19 to TRBJ1-1, with 7 nucleotides matching TRBD1. The read gets to within 3 residues of the CDR3 end, and the germline J gene fills in the rest. Germline V gene sequence: CDR1 LNHDA, CDR2 SQIVND (reference sequence). CDR3 length equals 14 residues. V shed 4 bases, J shed 5 bases, and the junction held 7 bases outside the gene matches.

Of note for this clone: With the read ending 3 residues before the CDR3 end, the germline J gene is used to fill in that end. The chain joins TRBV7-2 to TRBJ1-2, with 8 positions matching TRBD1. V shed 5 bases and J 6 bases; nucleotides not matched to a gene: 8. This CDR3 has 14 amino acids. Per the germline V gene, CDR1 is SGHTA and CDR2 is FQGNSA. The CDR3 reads CASSPRTGLDGYTF. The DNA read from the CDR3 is TGTGCCAGCAGCCCTCGGACAGGGTTAGATGGC.

The CDR3 reads CASSEPGQTYEQYF. CDR3 DNA, as far as it was read: TGTGCCAGCTCAGAACCGGGACAGACCTACGAG. The chain carries TRBV18 and TRBJ2-7; TRBD1 aligns across 7 bases. The sequenced fragment ends 3 residues before the CDR3 boundary, so the rest is inferred from the germline J gene. Losses at the gene ends were 5 bases for V and 2 bases for J; bases not matched to a gene: 6. Germline CDR1 and CDR2: KGHSH and LQKENI. The CDR3 is made up of 14 amino acids.

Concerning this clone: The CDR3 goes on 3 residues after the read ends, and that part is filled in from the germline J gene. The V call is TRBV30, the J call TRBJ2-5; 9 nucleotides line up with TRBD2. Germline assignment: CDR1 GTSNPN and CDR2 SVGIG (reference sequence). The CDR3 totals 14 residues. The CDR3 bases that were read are TGTACTAGTACTAGGCGGGGGGGCCAAGAGACC. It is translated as CTSTRRGGQET. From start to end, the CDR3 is CTSTRRGGQETQYF.

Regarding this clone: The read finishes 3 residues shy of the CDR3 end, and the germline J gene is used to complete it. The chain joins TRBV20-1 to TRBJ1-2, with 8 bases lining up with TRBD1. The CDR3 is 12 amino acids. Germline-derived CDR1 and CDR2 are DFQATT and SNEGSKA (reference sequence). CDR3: CSAGGTGYGYTF. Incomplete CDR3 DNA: TGCAGTGCTGGCGGGACAGGCTACGGC.